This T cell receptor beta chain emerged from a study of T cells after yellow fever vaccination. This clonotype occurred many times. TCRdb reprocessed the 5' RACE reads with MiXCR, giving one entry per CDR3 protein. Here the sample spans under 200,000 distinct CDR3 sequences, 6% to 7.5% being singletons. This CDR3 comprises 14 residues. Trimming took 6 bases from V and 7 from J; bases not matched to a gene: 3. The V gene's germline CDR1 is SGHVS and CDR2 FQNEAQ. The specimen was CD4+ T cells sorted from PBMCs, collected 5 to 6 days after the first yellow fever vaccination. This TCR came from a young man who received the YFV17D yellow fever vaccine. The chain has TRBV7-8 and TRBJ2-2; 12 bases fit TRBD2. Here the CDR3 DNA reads TGTGCCAGCAGATTGACTAGCGGGAGCGGGGAGCTGTTTTTT. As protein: CASRLTSGSGELFF.